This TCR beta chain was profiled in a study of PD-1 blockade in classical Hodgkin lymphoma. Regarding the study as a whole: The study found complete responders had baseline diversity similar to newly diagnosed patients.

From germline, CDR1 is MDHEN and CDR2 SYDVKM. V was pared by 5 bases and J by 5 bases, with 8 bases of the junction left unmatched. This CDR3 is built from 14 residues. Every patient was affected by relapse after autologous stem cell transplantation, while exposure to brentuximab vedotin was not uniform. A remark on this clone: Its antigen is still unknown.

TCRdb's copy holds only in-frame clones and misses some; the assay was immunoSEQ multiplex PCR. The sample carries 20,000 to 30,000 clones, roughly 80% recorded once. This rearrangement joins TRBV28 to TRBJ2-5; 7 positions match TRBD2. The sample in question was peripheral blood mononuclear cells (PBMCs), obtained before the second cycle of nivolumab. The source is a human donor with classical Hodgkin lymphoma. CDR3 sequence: CASSTPRETETQYF. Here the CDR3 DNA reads TGTGCCAGCAGTACCCCGCGGGAGACGGAGACCCAGTACTTC.